Described below is a single TCR beta chain sequence and its context. What antigen it recognizes has not been identified. Qualities for individual bases were not recorded, and no much larger clone is one base off. This specimen comes from a study of blood T cell repertoires in COVID-19 (dated by TCRdb to 2018 to 2021). About the full investigation: Collaborator samples came from the United States, Italy and Spain and covered acute and convalescent phases of COVID-19. The prospective study material was composed of cDNA or gDNA derived from T cells, B-cell-depleted T cells, or PBMCs. Subjects who had been exposed to COVID-19, were actively infected with it, or had recovered from it provided the deeply sampled blood TCRbeta repertoires that made up the dataset. The repertoires were released in a freely available public database meant as a resource for research on the immune response to SARS-CoV-2. The samples were drawn from two sources: the first 160 participants of the ongoing ImmuneRACE study, and 1,000 to 1,500 subjects contributed by 6 global collaborators. A de-identified subject ID, COVID-19 status, age in years and sex were almost always included in the sample metadata. Where available, HLA class I and class II types were taken from metadata supplied by the sample provider and were not determined by assay-based typing.

Whole blood was collected in K2EDTA tubes by collaborating institutions according to the institutions' own protocols. For TCRbeta analysis, collaborators shipped samples as frozen whole blood, isolated PBMCs, or DNA extracted from either of those sample types. Results the study describes overall, beyond this receptor: How much clinical and demographic metadata was included differed by source and by participant, and the metadata was provided uncurated.

The immunoSEQ Assay, a bias-controlled multiplex PCR, was used to amplify TCRbeta CDR3 regions from genomic DNA. The original methods were these. The number of nucleated cells in each sample was estimated by amplification of reference gene primers within the assay. To quantify the absolute abundance of each unique TCRbeta CDR3 rearrangement, sequence reads were collapsed and filtered. For each sample, productive Simpson clonality was calculated as the square root of Simpson's diversity index over productive rearrangements. Here the immuneACCESS table is served through TCRdb, limited to in-frame sequences with V and J called. Missing clones are a known gap in these copies; in checked studies unresolved V genes cover under half, and the rest lacks a known reason. The V and J calls and clone size come from that table; D and trimming were worked out from the DNA. For this sample the table gives 65,000 to 70,000 clones, of which about four fifths were detected only once. Together, the top ten hold 6.3% of the sample.

Based on the germline V gene (reference sequence), the CDR1 and CDR2 sequences are MNHEY and SMNVEV. V is cut by 6 bases and J by 3 bases, and the space between the germline ends is 24 bases. Reading from cysteine to phenylalanine, the CDR3 counts 17 amino acids. The CDR3 DNA has 51 bases and is translated from base 1. This clonotype was obtained from a woman aged 60-75 years with acute or convalescent COVID-19. Recombination linked TRBV27 to TRBJ2-7; TRBD2 might be the D gene, on 6 matching bases. Sample: peripheral blood. The sequenced DNA is TGTGCCAGCAGGAATGGGGGGAATGCAGGGCCCTTCTACGAGCAGTACTTC. Its amino acids are CASRNGGNAGPFYEQYF.